The sequence of this T cell receptor (beta chain) was determined in a study of T cell repertoires in cytomegalovirus infection. Study at large: Matching HLA type and CMV infection were both indicated by public TCR beta signatures. Study-level results: Based on cumulative public TCR beta family frequency, carriers of CMV plus the relevant HLA were identified. The ex vivo response showed dominance by HLA-C-restricted CMV-specific TCR beta clonotypes.

At least ten counts were recorded for this clonotype. Antigen specificity is unknown. TCRdb processed the reads anew with MiXCR; each CDR3 protein has one entry. Here the sample spans 200,000 to 300,000 distinct CDR3 sequences, 10% to 15% being singletons. The CDR3 loop spans 15 amino acids. CDR1 is SGHVS and CDR2 is FQNEAQ in the germline V gene. The V gene lost 2 bases and the J gene lost 1 base, with 11 bases spanning the gap. Sequenced material: PBMCs. This TCR derives from a human donor in good health (CMV status not recorded). Some clones in this sample may be carry-over from other donors' samples. This rearrangement joins TRBV7-8 to TRBJ1-2; the D gene is possibly TRBD1 (5 bases). CDR3 DNA: TGTGCCAGCAGCTTAAAGTCAGGGAATAACTATGGCTACACCTTC. Its protein is CASSLKSGNNYGYTF.